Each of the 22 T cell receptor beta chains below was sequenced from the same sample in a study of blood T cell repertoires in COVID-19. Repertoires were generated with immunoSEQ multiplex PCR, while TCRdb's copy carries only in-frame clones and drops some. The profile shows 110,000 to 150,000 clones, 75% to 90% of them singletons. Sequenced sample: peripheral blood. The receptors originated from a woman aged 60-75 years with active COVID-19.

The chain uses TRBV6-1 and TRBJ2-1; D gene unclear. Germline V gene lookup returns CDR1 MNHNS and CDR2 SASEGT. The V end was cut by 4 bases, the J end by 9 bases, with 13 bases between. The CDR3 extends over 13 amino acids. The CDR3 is CASSGASRGEQFF. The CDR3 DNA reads TGTGCCAGCAGTGGAGCCAGTAGAGGTGAGCAGTTCTTC.

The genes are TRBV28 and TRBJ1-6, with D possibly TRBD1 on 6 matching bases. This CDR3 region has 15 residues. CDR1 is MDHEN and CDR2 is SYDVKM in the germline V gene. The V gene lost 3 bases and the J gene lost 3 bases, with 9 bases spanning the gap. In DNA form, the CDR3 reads TGTGCCAGCAGTTTTGGGGGCGGCTATAATTCACCCCTCCACTTT. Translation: CASSFGGGYNSPLHF.

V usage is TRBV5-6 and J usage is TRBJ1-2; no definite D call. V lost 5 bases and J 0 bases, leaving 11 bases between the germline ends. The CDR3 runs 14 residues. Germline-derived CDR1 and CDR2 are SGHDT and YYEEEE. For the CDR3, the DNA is TGTGCCAGCAGAGGACGGGGAACTAACTATGGCTACACCTTC. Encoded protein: CASRGRGTNYGYTF.

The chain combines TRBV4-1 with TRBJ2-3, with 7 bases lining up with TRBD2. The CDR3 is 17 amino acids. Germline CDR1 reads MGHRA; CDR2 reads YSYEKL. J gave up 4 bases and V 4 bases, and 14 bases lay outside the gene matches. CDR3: CASSPGAGPRSADTQYF. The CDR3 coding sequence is TGCGCCAGCAGCCCCGGAGCGGGGCCGAGGAGCGCAGATACGCAGTATTTT.

CDR3 residues: CASTPSTDTQYF. The CDR3 nucleotides are TGTGCCAGCACCCCGAGCACAGATACGCAGTATTTT. The chain is built from TRBV11-2 and TRBJ2-3; D gene ambiguous. V lost 7 bases to trimming and J lost 0 bases, with 5 bases between them. Germline CDR1 reads SGHAT; CDR2 reads FQNNGV. The CDR3 consists of 12 residues.

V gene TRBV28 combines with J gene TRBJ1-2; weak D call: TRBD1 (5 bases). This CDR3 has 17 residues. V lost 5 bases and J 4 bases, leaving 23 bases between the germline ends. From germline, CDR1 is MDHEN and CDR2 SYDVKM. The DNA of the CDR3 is TGTGCCAGCAGTCTAACAATATGGGCACAGGAGTTCTATGGCTACACCTTC. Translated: CASSLTIWAQEFYGYTF.

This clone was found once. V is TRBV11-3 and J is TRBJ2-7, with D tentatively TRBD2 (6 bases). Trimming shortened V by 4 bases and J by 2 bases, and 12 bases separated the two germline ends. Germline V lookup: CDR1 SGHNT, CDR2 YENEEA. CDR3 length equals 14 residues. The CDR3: CASSSGENPYEQYF. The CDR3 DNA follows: TGTGCCAGCAGCTCGGGGGAGAACCCCTACGAGCAGTACTTC.

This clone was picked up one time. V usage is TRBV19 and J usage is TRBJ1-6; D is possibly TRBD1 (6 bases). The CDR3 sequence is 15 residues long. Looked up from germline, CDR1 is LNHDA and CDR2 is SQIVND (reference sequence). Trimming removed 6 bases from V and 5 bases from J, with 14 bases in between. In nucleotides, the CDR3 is TGTGCCAGTAGCCAAACAGGGACCCATAATTCACCCCTCCACTTT. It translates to CASSQTGTHNSPLHF. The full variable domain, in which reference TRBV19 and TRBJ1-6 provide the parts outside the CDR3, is DGGITQSPKYLFRKEGQNVTLSCEQNLNHDAMYWYRQDPGQGLRLIYYSQIVNDFQKGDIAEGYSVSREKKESFPLTVTSAQKNPTAFYLCASSQTGTHNSPLHFGNGTRLTVT.

CDR3 nucleotides: TGTGCCAGCAGCCCCCATGGACTGCCTCACAATGAGCAGTTCTTC. Encoded protein: CASSPHGLPHNEQFF. The V call is TRBV7-8, the J call TRBJ2-1, with D perhaps matching TRBD2 (5 bases). The ends were cut back, 5 bases at V and 5 bases at J, with 16 bases in the middle. Per the germline V gene, CDR1 is SGHVS and CDR2 is FQNEAQ. The CDR3 runs 15 residues.

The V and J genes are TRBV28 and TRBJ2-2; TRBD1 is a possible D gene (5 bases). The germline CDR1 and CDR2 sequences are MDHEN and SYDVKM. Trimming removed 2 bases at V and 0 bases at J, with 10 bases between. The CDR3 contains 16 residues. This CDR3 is CASSLGAAPNTGELFF. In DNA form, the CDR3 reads TGTGCCAGCAGTTTAGGGGCAGCCCCGAACACCGGGGAGCTGTTTTTT.

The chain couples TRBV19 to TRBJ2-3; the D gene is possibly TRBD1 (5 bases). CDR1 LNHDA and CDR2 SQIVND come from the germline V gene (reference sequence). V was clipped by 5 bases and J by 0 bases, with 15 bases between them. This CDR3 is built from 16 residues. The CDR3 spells CASSPRRGPSTDTQYF. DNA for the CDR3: TGTGCCAGTAGTCCAAGAAGGGGCCCTAGCACAGATACGCAGTATTTT.

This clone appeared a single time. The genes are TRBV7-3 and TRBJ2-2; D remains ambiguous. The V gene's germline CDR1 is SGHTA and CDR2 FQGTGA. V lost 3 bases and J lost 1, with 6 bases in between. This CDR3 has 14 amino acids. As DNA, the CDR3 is TGTGCCAGCAGCTTGGTCGGGAACACCGGGGAGCTGTTTTTT. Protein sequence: CASSLVGNTGELFF.

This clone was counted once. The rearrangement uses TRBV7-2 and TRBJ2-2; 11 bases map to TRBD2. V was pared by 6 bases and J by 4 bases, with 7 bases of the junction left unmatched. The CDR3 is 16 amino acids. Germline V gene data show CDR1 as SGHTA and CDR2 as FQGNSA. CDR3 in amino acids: CASSPLAGGGTGELFF. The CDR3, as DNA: TGTGCCAGCAGTCCATTAGCGGGAGGGGGCACCGGGGAGCTGTTTTTT.

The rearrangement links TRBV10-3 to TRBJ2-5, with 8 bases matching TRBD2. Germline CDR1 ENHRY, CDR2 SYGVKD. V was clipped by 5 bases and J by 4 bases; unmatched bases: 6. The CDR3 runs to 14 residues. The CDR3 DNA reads TGTGCCATCAGTCCCTCTAGCGGGCTAGAGACCCAGTACTTC. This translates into CAISPSSGLETQYF.

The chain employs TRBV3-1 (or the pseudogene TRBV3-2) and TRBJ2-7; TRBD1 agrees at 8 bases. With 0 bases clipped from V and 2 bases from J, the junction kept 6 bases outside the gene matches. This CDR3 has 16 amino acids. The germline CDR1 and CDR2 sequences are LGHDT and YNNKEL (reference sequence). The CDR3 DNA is TGTGCCAGCAGCCAAGAAAGGGACAGGACTCCCTACGAGCAGTACTTC. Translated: CASSQERDRTPYEQYF.

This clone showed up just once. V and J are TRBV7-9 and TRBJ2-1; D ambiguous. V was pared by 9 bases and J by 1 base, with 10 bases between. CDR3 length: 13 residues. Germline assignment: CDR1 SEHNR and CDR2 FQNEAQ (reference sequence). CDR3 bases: TGTGCCAGTCAAGCCGAGTCCTACAATGAGCAGTTCTTC. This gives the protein CASQAESYNEQFF.

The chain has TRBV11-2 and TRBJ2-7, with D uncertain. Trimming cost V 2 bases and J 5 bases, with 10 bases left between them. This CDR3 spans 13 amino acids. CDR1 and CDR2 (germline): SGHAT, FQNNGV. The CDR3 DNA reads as TGTGCCAGCAGCTTACCCCTTCGGGACGAGCAGTACTTC. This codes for CASSLPLRDEQYF.

The CDR3 here is CASSAGTSPGFGDTQYF. The CDR3 coding sequence is TGTGCCAGCAGCGCCGGGACTAGCCCCGGTTTCGGCGATACGCAGTATTTT. The rearrangement uses TRBV9 and TRBJ2-3, with 9 bases identical to TRBD2. The CDR3 is 17 amino acids. V lost 3 bases and J lost 6; bases outside the gene matches: 14. CDR1 and CDR2 from the germline V gene are SGDLS and YYNGEE.

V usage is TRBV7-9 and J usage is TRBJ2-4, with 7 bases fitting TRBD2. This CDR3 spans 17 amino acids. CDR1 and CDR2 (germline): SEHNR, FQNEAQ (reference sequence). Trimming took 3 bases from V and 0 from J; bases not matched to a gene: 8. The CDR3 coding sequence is TGTGCCAGCAGCTTTGGCGAGCGCGGGGGAGCCAAAAACATTCAGTACTTC. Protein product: CASSFGERGGAKNIQYF.

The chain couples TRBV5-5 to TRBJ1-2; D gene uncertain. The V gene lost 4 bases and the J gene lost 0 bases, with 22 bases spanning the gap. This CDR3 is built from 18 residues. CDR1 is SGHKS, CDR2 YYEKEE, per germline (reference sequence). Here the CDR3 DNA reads TGTGCCAGCAGCGTAACCCGACGGCGACAACCTCCTAACTATGGCTACACCTTC. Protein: CASSVTRRRQPPNYGYTF.

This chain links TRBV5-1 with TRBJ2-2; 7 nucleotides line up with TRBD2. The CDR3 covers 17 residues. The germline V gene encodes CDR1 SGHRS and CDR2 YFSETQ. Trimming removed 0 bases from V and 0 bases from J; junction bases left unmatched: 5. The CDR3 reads CASSLGSGRANTGELFF. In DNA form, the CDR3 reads TGCGCCAGCAGCTTGGGTTCTGGGAGGGCGAACACCGGGGAGCTGTTTTTT.

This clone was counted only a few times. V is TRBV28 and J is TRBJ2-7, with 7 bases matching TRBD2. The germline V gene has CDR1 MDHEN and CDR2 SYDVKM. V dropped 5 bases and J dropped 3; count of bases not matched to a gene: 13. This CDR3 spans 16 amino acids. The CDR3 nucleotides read TGTGCCAGCAGTCTACGAGGAGGACGGGGGGACTACGAGCAGTACTTC. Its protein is CASSLRGGRGDYEQYF.